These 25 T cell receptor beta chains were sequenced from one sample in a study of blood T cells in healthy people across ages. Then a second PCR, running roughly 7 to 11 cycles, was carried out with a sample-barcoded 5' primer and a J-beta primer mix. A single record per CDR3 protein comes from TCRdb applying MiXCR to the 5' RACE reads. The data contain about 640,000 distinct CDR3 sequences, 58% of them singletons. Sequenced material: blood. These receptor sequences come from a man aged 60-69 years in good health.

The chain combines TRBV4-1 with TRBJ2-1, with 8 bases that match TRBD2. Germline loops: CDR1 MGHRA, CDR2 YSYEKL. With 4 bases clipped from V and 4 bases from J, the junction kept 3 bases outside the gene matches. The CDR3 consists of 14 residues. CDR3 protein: CASSLGGEYNEQFF. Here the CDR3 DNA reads TGCGCCAGCAGCCTCGGGGGGGAATACAATGAGCAGTTCTTC.

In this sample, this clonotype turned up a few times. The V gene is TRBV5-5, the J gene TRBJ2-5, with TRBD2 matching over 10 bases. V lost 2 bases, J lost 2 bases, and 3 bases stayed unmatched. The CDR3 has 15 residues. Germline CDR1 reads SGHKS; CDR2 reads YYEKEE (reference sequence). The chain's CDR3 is CASSLGLAEQETQYF. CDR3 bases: TGTGCCAGCAGCTTAGGACTAGCGGAGCAAGAGACCCAGTACTTC.

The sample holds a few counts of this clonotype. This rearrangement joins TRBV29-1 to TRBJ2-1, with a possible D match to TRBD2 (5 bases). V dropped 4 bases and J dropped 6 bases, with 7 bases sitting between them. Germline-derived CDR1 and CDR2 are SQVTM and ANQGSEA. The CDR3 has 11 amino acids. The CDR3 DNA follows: TGCAGCGTTGGACTAACCAATGAGCAGTTCTTC. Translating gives CSVGLTNEQFF.

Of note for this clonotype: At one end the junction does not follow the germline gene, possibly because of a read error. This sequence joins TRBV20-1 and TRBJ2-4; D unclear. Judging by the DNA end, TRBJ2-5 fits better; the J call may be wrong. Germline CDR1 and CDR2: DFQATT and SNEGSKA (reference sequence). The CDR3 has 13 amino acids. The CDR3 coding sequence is TGCAGTGCTGGAGATGCGATTTCGGAGACCCAGTACTTC. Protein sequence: CSAGDAISETQYF.

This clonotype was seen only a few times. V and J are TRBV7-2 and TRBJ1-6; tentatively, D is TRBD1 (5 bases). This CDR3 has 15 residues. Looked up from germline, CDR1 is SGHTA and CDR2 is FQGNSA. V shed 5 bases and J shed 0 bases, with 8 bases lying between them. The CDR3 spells CASSRDSSYNSPLHF. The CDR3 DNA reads TGTGCCAGCAGCCGCGACAGCTCCTATAATTCACCCCTCCACTTT. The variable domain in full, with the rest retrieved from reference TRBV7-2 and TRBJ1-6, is GAGVSQSPSNKVTEKGKDVELRCDPISGHTALYWYRQSLGQGLEFLIYFQGNSAPDKSGLPSDRFSAERTGGSVSTLTIQRTQQEDSAVYLCASSRDSSYNSPLHFGNGTRLTVT.

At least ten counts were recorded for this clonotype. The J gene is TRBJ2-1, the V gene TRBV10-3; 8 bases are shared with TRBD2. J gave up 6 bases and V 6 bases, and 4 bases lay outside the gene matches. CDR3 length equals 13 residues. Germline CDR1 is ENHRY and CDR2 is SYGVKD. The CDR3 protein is CAIRRGGPNEQFF. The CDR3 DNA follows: TGTGCCATCAGGCGCGGGGGGCCCAATGAGCAGTTCTTC.

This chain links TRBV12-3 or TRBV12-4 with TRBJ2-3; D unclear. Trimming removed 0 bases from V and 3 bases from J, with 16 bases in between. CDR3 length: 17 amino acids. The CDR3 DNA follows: TGTGCCAGCAGTTTAGCGCACGCTGACACTGTTACAGATACGCAGTATTTT. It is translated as CASSLAHADTVTDTQYF.

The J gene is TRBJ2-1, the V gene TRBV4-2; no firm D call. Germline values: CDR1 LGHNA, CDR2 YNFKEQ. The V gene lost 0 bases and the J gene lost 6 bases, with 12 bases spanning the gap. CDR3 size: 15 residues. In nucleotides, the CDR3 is TGTGCCAGCAGCCAAGATGGGTTAGTTACCAATGAGCAGTTCTTC. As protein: CASSQDGLVTNEQFF.

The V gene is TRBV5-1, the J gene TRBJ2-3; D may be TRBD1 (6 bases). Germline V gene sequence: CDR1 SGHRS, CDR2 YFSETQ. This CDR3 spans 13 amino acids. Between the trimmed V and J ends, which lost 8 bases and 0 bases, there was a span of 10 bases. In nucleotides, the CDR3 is TGCGCCAGTGAACAGGGTAGCACAGATACGCAGTATTTT. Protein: CASEQGSTDTQYF. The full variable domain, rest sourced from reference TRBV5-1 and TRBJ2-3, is KAGVTQTPRYLIKTRGQQVTLSCSPISGHRSVSWYQQTPGQGLQFLFEYFSETQRNKGNFPGRFSGRQFSNSRSEMNVSTLELGDSALYLCASEQGSTDTQYFGPGTRLTVL.

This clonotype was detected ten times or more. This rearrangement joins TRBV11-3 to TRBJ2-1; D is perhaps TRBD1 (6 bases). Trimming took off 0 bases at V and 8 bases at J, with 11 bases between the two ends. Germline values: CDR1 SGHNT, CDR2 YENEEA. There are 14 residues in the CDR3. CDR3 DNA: TGTGCCAGCAGCTTAGAGGGACATCTTCATGAGCAGTTCTTC. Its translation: CASSLEGHLHEQFF.

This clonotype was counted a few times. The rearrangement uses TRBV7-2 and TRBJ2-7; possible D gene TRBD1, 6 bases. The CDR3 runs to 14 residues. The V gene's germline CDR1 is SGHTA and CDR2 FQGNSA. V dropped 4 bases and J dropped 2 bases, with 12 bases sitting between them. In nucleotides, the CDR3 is TGTGCCAGCAGCTCCGCCGCAGGGGCCTACGAGCAGTACTTC. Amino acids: CASSSAAGAYEQYF.

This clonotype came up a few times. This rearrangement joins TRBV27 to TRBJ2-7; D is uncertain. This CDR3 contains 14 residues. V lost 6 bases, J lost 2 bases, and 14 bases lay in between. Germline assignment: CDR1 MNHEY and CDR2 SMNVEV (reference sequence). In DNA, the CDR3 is TGTGCCAGCAGATCCGCTACTCACACCTACGAGCAGTACTTC. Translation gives CASRSATHTYEQYF.

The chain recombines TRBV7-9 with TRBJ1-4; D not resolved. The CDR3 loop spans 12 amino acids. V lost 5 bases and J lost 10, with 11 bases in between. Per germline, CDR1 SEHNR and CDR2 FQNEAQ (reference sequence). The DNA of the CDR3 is TGTGCCAGCAGCGACGGCTGGGGAAAACTGTTTTTT. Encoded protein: CASSDGWGKLFF.

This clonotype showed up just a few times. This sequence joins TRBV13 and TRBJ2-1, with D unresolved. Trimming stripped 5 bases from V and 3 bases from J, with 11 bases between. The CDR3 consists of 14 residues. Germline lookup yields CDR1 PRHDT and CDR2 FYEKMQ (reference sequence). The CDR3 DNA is TGTGCCAGCAGCAAGGACGGTAACTACAATGAGCAGTTCTTC. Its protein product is CASSKDGNYNEQFF.

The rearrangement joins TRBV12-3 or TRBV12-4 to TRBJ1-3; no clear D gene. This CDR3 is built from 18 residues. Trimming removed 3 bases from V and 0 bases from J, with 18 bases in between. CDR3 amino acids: CASSFRRPGLSSGNTIYF. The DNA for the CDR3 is TGTGCCAGCAGTTTTCGCCGCCCTGGACTGAGCTCTGGAAACACCATATATTTT.

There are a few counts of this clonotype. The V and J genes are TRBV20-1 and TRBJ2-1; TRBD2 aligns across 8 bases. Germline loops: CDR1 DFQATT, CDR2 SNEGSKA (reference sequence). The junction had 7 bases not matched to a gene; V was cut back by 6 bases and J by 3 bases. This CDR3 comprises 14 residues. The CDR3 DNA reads TGCAGTGCAACCCCTAGCGGGCGCTACAATGAGCAGTTCTTC. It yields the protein CSATPSGRYNEQFF.

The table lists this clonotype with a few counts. The CDR3 coding sequence is TGTGCCAGCCGGGACAACCCATCGGGGGAGCTGTTTTTT. This encodes CASRDNPSGELFF. The V call is TRBV2, the J call TRBJ2-2; D is possibly TRBD1 (6 bases). The CDR3 loop spans 13 amino acids. CDR1 and CDR2 (germline): SNHLY, FYNNEI. With 8 bases removed from V and 8 bases from J, the gap between germline ends came to 15 bases.

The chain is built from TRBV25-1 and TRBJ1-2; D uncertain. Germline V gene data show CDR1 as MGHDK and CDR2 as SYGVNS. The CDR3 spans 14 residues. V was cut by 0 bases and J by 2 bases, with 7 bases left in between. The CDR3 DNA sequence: TGTGCCAGCAGTGAATACACGACCAACTATGGCTACACCTTC. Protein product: CASSEYTTNYGYTF.

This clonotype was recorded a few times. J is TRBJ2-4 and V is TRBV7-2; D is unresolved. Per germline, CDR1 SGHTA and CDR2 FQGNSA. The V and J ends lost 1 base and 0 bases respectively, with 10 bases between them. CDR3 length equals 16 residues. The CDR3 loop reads CASSLGQPLAKNIQYF. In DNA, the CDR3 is TGTGCCAGCAGCTTAGGACAACCCTTAGCCAAAAACATTCAGTACTTC. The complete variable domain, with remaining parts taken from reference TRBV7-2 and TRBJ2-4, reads GAGVSQSPSNKVTEKGKDVELRCDPISGHTALYWYRQSLGQGLEFLIYFQGNSAPDKSGLPSDRFSAERTGGSVSTLTIQRTQQEDSAVYLCASSLGQPLAKNIQYFGAGTRLSVL.

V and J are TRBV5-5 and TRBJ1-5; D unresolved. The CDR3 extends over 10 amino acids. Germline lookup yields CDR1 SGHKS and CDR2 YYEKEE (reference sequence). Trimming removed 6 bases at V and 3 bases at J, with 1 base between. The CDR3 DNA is TGTGCCAGCAACAATCAGCCCCAGCATTTT. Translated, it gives CASNNQPQHF.

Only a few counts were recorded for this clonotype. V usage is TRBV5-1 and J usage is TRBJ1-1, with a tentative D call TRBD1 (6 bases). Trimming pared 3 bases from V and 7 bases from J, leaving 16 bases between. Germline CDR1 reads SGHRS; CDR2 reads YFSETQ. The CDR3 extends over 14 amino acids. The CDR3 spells CASSSHGTTIEAFF. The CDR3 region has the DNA TGCGCCAGCAGCTCACATGGGACAACTATTGAAGCTTTCTTT.

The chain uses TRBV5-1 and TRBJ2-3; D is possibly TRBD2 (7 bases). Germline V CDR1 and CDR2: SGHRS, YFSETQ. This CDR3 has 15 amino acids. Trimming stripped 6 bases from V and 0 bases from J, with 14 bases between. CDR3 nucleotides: TGCGCCAGCACCTACGGGGGGCGGAGCACAGATACGCAGTATTTT. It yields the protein CASTYGGRSTDTQYF. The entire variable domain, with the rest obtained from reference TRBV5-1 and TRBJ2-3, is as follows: KAGVTQTPRYLIKTRGQQVTLSCSPISGHRSVSWYQQTPGQGLQFLFEYFSETQRNKGNFPGRFSGRQFSNSRSEMNVSTLELGDSALYLCASTYGGRSTDTQYFGPGTRLTVL.

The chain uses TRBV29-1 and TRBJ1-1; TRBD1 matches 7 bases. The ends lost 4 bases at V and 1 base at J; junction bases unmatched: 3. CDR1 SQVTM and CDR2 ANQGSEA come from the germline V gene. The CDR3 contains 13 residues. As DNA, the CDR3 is TGCAGCGTTGGACAGGGTGGGAACACTGAAGCTTTCTTT. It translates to CSVGQGGNTEAFF.

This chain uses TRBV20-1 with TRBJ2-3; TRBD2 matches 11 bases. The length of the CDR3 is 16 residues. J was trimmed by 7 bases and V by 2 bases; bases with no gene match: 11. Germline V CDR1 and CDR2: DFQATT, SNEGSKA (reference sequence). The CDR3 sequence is CSARPTSGGPRHTQYF. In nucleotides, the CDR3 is TGCAGTGCTAGACCTACTAGCGGGGGCCCACGCCATACGCAGTATTTT.

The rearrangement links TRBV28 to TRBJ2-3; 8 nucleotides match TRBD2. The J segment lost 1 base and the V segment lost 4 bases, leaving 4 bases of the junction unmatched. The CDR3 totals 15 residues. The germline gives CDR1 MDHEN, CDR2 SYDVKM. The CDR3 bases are TGTGCCAGCAGTTCACAGGGACTAGGCACAGATACGCAGTATTTT. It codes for CASSSQGLGTDTQYF.